The 18 T cell receptor beta chains given below trace back to one sample, sequenced in a study of blood T cell repertoires in COVID-19. Clones were sequenced by immunoSEQ multiplex PCR, and TCRdb holds only the in-frame ones, with some missing. The table has about 480,000 clones, around 88% seen once. The specimen was peripheral blood. Receptors originate from a young woman with acute or convalescent COVID-19.

The CDR3 sequence: CASSVTSVQETQYF. CDR3 DNA sequence: TGTGCCAGCAGCGTTACTAGCGTCCAAGAGACCCAGTACTTC. The J gene is TRBJ2-5, the V gene TRBV7-9; 7 positions match TRBD2. CDR1 and CDR2 from the germline V gene are SEHNR and FQNEAQ (reference sequence). The length of the CDR3 is 14 residues. J was trimmed by 1 base and V by 5 bases; bases with no gene match: 4.

This CDR3 is CASSLGLADYNEQFF. The CDR3 DNA reads as TGTGCCAGCAGCCTCGGACTAGCGGATTACAATGAGCAGTTCTTC. The rearrangement uses TRBV7-9 and TRBJ2-1, with TRBD2 matching over 10 bases. The CDR3 loop spans 15 amino acids. CDR1 SEHNR and CDR2 FQNEAQ come from the germline V gene (reference sequence). Unmatched junction bases numbered 5, after V lost 5 bases and J lost 4 bases.

The rearrangement uses TRBV4-1 and TRBJ1-4, with 7 bases matching TRBD1. Trimming cost V 6 bases and J 5 bases; bases outside gene matches: 6. CDR1 MGHRA and CDR2 YSYEKL come from the germline V gene. This CDR3 has 14 residues. The CDR3 spells CASRMGQINEKLFF. For the CDR3, the DNA is TGCGCCAGCAGGATGGGACAGATAAATGAAAAACTGTTTTTT.

The chain has TRBV7-8 and TRBJ1-3, with TRBD1 identical over 8 bases. The germline CDR1 and CDR2 sequences are SGHVS and FQNEAQ. The trim removed 2 bases at V and 4 bases at J, leaving 4 bases unmatched. There are 15 residues in the CDR3. The CDR3 loop is CASSLRTGRGNTIYF. The CDR3 DNA reads as TGTGCCAGCAGCTTAAGGACAGGGAGAGGAAACACCATATATTTT.

The V call is TRBV2, the J call TRBJ1-5; 11 nucleotides line up with TRBD1. The CDR3 covers 15 residues. CDR1 and CDR2 from the germline V gene are SNHLY and FYNNEI. Trimming took 7 bases from V and 6 from J; bases not matched to a gene: 8. CDR3 protein: CASTGTGGSAQPQHF. The CDR3 DNA reads as TGTGCCAGCACCGGGACAGGGGGGTCTGCTCAGCCCCAGCATTTT.

V and J are TRBV28 and TRBJ2-3; tentative D call: TRBD2 (5 bases). In germline, CDR1 is MDHEN, CDR2 SYDVKM. The CDR3 is made up of 14 amino acids. Trimming removed 1 base from V and 4 bases from J, with 9 bases in between. The CDR3 loop is CASSLYSSSDTQYF. The CDR3 nucleotides read TGTGCCAGCAGTTTATATTCTAGCTCAGATACGCAGTATTTT.

This chain links TRBV14 with TRBJ2-5; 8 bases map to TRBD1. CDR1 and CDR2 (germline): SGHDN, FVKESK. The CDR3 runs to 15 residues. The J segment lost 5 bases and the V segment lost 3 bases, leaving 8 bases of the junction unmatched. This CDR3 reads CASSHVQGAGETQYF. CDR3 DNA: TGTGCCAGCAGCCATGTCCAGGGGGCCGGTGAGACCCAGTACTTC.

The CDR3 DNA sequence: TGTGCCAGCGGGAAAGGGGATCCCTACGAGCAGTACTTC. It codes for CASGKGDPYEQYF. The V gene is TRBV6-5, the J gene TRBJ2-7, with D maybe TRBD1 (5 bases). This CDR3 region has 13 residues. Trimming pared 8 bases from V and 2 bases from J, leaving 13 bases between. Looked up from germline, CDR1 is MNHEY and CDR2 is SVGAGI.

The chain joins TRBV12-1 to TRBJ2-3; TRBD2, as called in the table, went unchecked against the DNA. TRBV12-1 is marked as a pseudogene. CDR3 length: 16 residues. The CDR3 reads CASSFPSGGATDTQYF. The CDR3 DNA reads TGTGCCAGCAGCTTTCCTAGCGGGGGGGCGACAGATACGCAGTATTTT.

The chain couples TRBV29-1 to TRBJ2-3; the D gene is possibly TRBD2 (5 bases). The germline CDR1 and CDR2 sequences are SQVTM and ANQGSEA. The ends were cut back, 6 bases at V and 5 bases at J, with 9 bases in the middle. The CDR3 has 11 amino acids. The CDR3 reads CSVAGGDTQYF. The CDR3 DNA is TGCAGCGTGGCCGGAGGAGATACGCAGTATTTT.

The gene calls are TRBV10-1 and TRBJ1-6; TRBD1 matches at 7 bases. The CDR3 is 16 residues long. Trimming removed 7 bases from V and 4 bases from J; junction bases left unmatched: 10. Germline loops: CDR1 WNHNN, CDR2 SYGVQD (reference sequence). The CDR3 DNA sequence: TGCGCCAGCAACACGGGACAGAAAGAGTATAATTCACCCCTCCACTTT. As protein: CASNTGQKEYNSPLHF.

The chain carries TRBV11-3 and TRBJ2-2; 8 bases are shared with TRBD2. CDR1 is SGHNT and CDR2 is YENEEA in the germline V gene. J gave up 4 bases and V 5 bases, and 6 bases lay outside the gene matches. The CDR3 extends over 15 amino acids. CDR3 sequence reads: CASSPGGGLTGELFF. DNA for the CDR3: TGTGCCAGCAGCCCCGGGGGGGGCCTCACCGGGGAGCTGTTTTTT.

The chain uses TRBV28 and TRBJ1-6, with D possibly TRBD1 on 5 matching bases. This CDR3 spans 17 amino acids. Trimming cost V 7 bases and J 0 bases, with 16 bases left between them. Per germline, CDR1 MDHEN and CDR2 SYDVKM. CDR3 loop: CASIWGTGSSYNSPLHF. The CDR3 nucleotides are TGTGCCAGCATCTGGGGGACTGGGAGCTCCTATAATTCACCCCTCCACTTT.

With respect to this clone: Other DNA sequences within the sample encode an identical CDR3. CDR3 loop: CASSPRTDNSPLHF. The CDR3 coding sequence is TGTGCCAGCTCACCACGAACAGACAATTCACCCCTCCACTTT. The V gene is TRBV18, the J gene TRBJ1-6; D not certain. CDR3 length: 14 residues. V shed 1 base and J shed 7 bases, with 8 bases lying between them. Per the germline V gene, CDR1 is KGHSH and CDR2 is LQKENI.

The CDR3 reads CASSLSDRGSEQYF. CDR3 in DNA: TGTGCCAGCAGCTTGTCTGACAGGGGGTCGGAGCAGTACTTC. This sequence joins TRBV5-5 and TRBJ2-7; TRBD1 matches at 9 bases. CDR1 SGHKS and CDR2 YYEKEE come from the germline V gene (reference sequence). With V trimmed by 1 base and J by 7 bases, 6 bases remained unmatched. This CDR3 spans 14 amino acids.

The chain employs TRBV4-1 and TRBJ2-3, with a weak D call TRBD1 (5 bases). Trimming cost V 0 bases and J 0 bases, with 10 bases left between them. Germline lookup yields CDR1 MGHRA and CDR2 YSYEKL. There are 16 residues in the CDR3. The CDR3 DNA reads TGCGCCAGCAGCCAAGATAGGGGCCGTAGCACAGATACGCAGTATTTT. Translation: CASSQDRGRSTDTQYF.

This chain connects TRBV24-1 to TRBJ2-1, with TRBD2 matching over 7 bases. The V and J ends lost 5 bases and 5 bases, in that order; junction bases with no gene match: 11. The CDR3 totals 16 residues. Germline CDR1 is KGHDR and CDR2 is SFDVKD. CDR3 in amino acids: CATSVRSGGGHNEQFF. The CDR3 bases are TGTGCCACCAGTGTTAGGTCCGGCGGGGGTCACAATGAGCAGTTCTTC.

Only a few counts were recorded for this clone. This chain links TRBV5-4 with TRBJ1-6, with 7 bases aligning to TRBD1. This CDR3 region has 15 residues. V gave up 4 bases and J gave up 8 bases; unmatched junction bases: 9. Germline V gives CDR1 SGHNT, CDR2 YYREEE (reference sequence). The CDR3 sequence: CASSLGQVYDSPLHF. In DNA, the CDR3 is TGTGCCAGCAGCCTAGGACAGGTCTACGATTCACCCCTCCACTTT.